The 9 T cell receptor beta chains in this list originate from one sample, sequenced in a study of blood T cell repertoires in COVID-19. Produced via immunoSEQ multiplex PCR; TCRdb's table is partial and in-frame only. This table holds about 270,000 clones, roughly 80% found once. Sample: peripheral blood. The receptors here all came from a woman between 50 and 59 years old who had recovered from COVID-19.

The chain has TRBV3-1 (or the pseudogene TRBV3-2) and TRBJ2-4; 10 positions match TRBD2. Germline CDR1 LGHDT, CDR2 YNNKEL (reference sequence). Germline trimming cut 5 bases from V and 1 base from J; bases unmatched to any gene: 2. CDR3 length: 15 residues. Here the CDR3 reads CASSDSGRAKNIQYF. The CDR3 nucleotides are TGTGCCAGCAGCGATAGCGGGAGGGCCAAAAACATTCAGTACTTC.

The chain links TRBV5-4 to TRBJ2-1, with 7 bases lining up with TRBD2. This CDR3 is 16 amino acids long. The ends lost 4 bases at V and 3 bases at J; junction bases unmatched: 10. Looked up from germline, CDR1 is SGHNT and CDR2 is YYREEE (reference sequence). CDR3 in DNA: TGTGCCAGCAGCCAGCAGCGGGGTCGTTTCTACAATGAGCAGTTCTTC. This gives the protein CASSQQRGRFYNEQFF.

This clone was seen only a few times. The chain carries TRBV13 and TRBJ2-2; 10 bases match TRBD2. Trimming at V came to 3 bases and at J to 0 bases, leaving 7 bases not matched to a gene. Germline V gene lookup returns CDR1 PRHDT and CDR2 FYEKMQ (reference sequence). This CDR3 has 18 residues. The CDR3 here is CASSFLAGGIANTGELFF. The CDR3, as DNA: TGTGCCAGCAGCTTCTTAGCGGGGGGAATCGCGAACACCGGGGAGCTGTTTTTT.

The V gene is TRBV2, the J gene TRBJ1-1; tentative D call: TRBD1 (5 bases). The V and J ends lost 2 bases and 1 base respectively, with 14 bases between them. Germline values: CDR1 SNHLY, CDR2 FYNNEI. The CDR3 is made up of 16 amino acids. This chain's CDR3 is CASSEMGPRGNTEAFF. The CDR3 nucleotides read TGTGCCAGCAGTGAAATGGGGCCCCGAGGGAACACTGAAGCTTTCTTT.

This clone was counted once. This chain connects TRBV28 to TRBJ2-3; 7 bases agree with TRBD1. This CDR3 is 13 amino acids long. The V gene end was trimmed by 3 bases and the J gene end by 6 bases; junction bases not matched to a gene: 3. Germline V gene sequence: CDR1 MDHEN, CDR2 SYDVKM. The CDR3 is CASSFGTEDTQYF. The CDR3 DNA is TGTGCCAGCAGTTTCGGGACAGAGGATACGCAGTATTTT.

The chain employs TRBV19 and TRBJ2-2; D is possibly TRBD2 (5 bases). The germline gives CDR1 LNHDA, CDR2 SQIVND (reference sequence). Trimming removed 5 bases at V and 7 bases at J, with 11 bases between. This CDR3 is built from 13 residues. CDR3 residues: CASSFLRDGELFF. CDR3 DNA: TGTGCCAGTAGTTTTCTCCGGGACGGGGAGCTGTTTTTT.

The V call is TRBV7-2, the J call TRBJ2-3, with TRBD2 matching 10 bases. The length of the CDR3 is 14 residues. The junction had 12 bases not matched to a gene; V was cut back by 8 bases and J by 10 bases. Germline V lookup: CDR1 SGHTA, CDR2 FQGNSA. CDR3 amino acids: CASFTASGGFAQYF. In DNA, the CDR3 is TGTGCCAGCTTCACGGCTAGCGGGGGTTTTGCGCAGTATTTT.

A note on this clone: Other DNA sequences of this sample code for an identical CDR3. J is TRBJ2-7 and V is TRBV18; 12 bases align to TRBD1. Germline V gene data show CDR1 as KGHSH and CDR2 as LQKENI. The CDR3 length is 14 residues. J lost 2 bases, V lost 4 bases, and 0 bases had no gene match. DNA for the CDR3: TGTGCCAGCTCACGGGACAGGGGGCCCTACGAGCAGTACTTC. This gives the protein CASSRDRGPYEQYF.

This chain links TRBV3-1 (or the pseudogene TRBV3-2) with TRBJ1-4, with 8 bases aligning to TRBD1. The CDR3 is 15 amino acids. The germline V gene encodes CDR1 LGHDT and CDR2 YNNKEL (reference sequence). With 5 bases clipped from V and 6 bases from J, the junction kept 8 bases outside the gene matches. The CDR3 DNA reads TGTGCCAGCAGCTACACAAACAGGGGGGATGAAAAACTGTTTTTT. The encoded protein is CASSYTNRGDEKLFF.